This TCR beta chain was retrieved from a study of regulatory T cells in long-lasting Graves disease (dated by TCRdb to 2020 to 2023). Study-wide context: Persistent Graves' disease was defined as antithyroid drug treatment for over 5 years with persistently positive TSH receptor autoantibodies. The study was registered as a clinical trial and conducted in China. In the clinical cohort, patients with persistent Graves' disease had used antithyroid drugs for an average of about 10 years. Patients with persistent Graves' disease were compared with patients with newly diagnosed Graves' disease using TCR sequencing and RNA sequencing of peripheral blood. A total of roughly 35 samples underwent TCR sequencing: about 13 from persistent and approximately 20 from newly diagnosed Graves' disease patients.

According to the germline V gene, CDR1 reads SGHAT and CDR2 reads FQNNGV. At the junction V is shortened by 5 bases and J by 4 bases, with 15 bases in between. The CDR3 contains 15 residues, cysteine and phenylalanine counted. Solely the CDR3 DNA is kept, with 45 bases framed from the first base. Study-wide conclusions, independent of this receptor: Sequencing and analysis were limited to the TCR beta chain. The authors noted that the small sample size was a limitation that may lower accuracy. Peripheral blood alone was examined, since thyroid tissue, which constituted the primary lesion, could not be accessed. Persistent patients shared more public clonotypes among themselves (around 3,000) than newly diagnosed patients did (roughly 920). Compared with newly diagnosed patients, persistent Graves' disease patients had lower TCR Shannon entropy and fewer highly expanded clones, which suggests clonal expansion. Preferential use of TRBV28, TRBJ1-2 and TRBJ2-5 was observed in persistent disease, whereas TRBV20-1 and TRBJ2-1 were favored in newly diagnosed disease.

In the paper's terms, the time point label means: persistent/refractory GD, antithyroid drugs over 5 years with positive TRAb. RNA was extracted from PBMCs in TRIzol for both TCR sequencing and RNA sequencing. The diagnosis of Graves' disease followed American Thyroid Association guidelines. Patients for the study were recruited at an endocrinology department in Xi'an, China. Each patient gave approximately 10 milliliters of peripheral blood, collected in an EDTA anticoagulant tube. Ficoll Paque Plus density gradient separation was used to isolate PBMCs, and no further T cell sorting was done. RNA quality was checked with an Agilent 2100 Bioanalyzer and agarose gel, and concentration with a NanoDrop 2000. This clonotype was found a few times. Its specific antigen is unknown. Per-base quality was not reported, and no clone a single base away is much larger than it. The library was made by multiplex PCR. TCRdb shows the sequencer as Illumina HiSeq 4000. To build TCR beta libraries, CDR3 regions were amplified by Arm-PCR using iRepertoire HTBI primers. Before sequencing, the PCR products underwent gel purification. In the paper's pipeline: Across samples, 60 to 80 TRBV and roughly 13 TRBJ segments were identified and used for gene usage analysis of CDR3 amino acid clonotypes. COPE and FqMerger were used to merge filtered high-quality paired reads into contigs. BLAST was used to align contigs to IMGT TRBV, TRBD and TRBJ reference genes, and CDR3 was defined according to IMGT. Clonotypes above 0.1% frequency were classified as highly expanded clones. Repertoire diversity was measured by Shannon entropy, and V-J evenness by the Gini coefficient. A clonotype found in more than one individual was treated as public. TCRdb's own reprocessing of the public reads used fastp at Q25 and MiXCR and kept productive beta chains. All rows with the same CDR3 protein become a single entry with the most common DNA and genes. These V and J calls rely on TCRdb rather than the paper's analysis. This sample gives 650,000 to 700,000 distinct CDR3 sequences in total; 30% of them show up just once. The ten largest clones take up 40% to 50% of the sample.

This sequence uses TRBV11-2 and TRBJ1-3; no confident D gene assignment can be made. This receptor was taken from a female donor with Graves disease. The sequencing here drew on peripheral blood mononuclear cells (PBMCs), taken when the disease was refractory, from a patient treated with antithyroid drugs. The CDR3 is CASSLMRGSGNTIYF. The DNA reads as follows: TGTGCCAGCAGCCTTATGCGGGGTTCAGGAAACACCATATATTTT.